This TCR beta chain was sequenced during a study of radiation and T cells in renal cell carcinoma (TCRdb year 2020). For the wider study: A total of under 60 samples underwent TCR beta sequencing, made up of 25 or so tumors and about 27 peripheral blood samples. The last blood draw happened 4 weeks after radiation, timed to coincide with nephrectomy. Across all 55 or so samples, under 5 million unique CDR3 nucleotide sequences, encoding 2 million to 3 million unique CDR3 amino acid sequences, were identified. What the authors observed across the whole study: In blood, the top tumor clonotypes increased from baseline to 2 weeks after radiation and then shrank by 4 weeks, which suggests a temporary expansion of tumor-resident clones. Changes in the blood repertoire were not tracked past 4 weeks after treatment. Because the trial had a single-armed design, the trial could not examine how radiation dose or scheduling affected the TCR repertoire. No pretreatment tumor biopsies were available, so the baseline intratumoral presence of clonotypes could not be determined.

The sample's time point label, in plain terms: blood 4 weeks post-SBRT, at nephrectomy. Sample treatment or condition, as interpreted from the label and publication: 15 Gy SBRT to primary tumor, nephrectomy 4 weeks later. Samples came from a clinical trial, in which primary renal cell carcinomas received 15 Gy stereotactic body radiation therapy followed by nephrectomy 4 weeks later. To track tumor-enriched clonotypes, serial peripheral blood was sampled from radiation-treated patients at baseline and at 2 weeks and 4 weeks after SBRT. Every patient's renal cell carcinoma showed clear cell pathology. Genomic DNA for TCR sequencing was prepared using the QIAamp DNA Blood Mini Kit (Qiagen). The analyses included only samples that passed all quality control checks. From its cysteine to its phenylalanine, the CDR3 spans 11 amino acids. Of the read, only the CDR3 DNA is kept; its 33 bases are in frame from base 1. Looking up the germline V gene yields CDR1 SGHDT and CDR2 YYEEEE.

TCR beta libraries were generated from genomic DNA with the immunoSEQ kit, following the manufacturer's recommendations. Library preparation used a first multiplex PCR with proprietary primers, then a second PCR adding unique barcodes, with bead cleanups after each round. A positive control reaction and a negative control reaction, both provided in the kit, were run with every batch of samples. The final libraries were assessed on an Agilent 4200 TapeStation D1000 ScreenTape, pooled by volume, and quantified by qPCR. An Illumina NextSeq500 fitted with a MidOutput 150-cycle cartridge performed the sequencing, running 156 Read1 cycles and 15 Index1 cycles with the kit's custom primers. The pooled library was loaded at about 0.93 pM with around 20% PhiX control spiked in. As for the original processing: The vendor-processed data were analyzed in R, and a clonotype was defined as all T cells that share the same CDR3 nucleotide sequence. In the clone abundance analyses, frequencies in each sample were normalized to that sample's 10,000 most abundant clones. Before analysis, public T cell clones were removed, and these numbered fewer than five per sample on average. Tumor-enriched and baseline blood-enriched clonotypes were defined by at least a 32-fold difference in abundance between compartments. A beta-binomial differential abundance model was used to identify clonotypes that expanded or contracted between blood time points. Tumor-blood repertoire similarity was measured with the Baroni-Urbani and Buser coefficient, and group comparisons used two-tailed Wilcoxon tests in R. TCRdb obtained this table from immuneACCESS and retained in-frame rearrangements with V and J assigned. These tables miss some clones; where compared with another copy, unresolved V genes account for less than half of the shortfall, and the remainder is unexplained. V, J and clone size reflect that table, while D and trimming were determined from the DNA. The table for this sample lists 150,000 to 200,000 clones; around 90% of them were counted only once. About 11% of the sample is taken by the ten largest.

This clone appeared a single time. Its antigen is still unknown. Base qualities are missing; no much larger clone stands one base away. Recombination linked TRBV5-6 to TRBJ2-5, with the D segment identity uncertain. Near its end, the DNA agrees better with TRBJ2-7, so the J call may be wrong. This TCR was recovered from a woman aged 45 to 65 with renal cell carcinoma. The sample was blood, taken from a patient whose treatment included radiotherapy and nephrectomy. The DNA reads TGTGCCAGCCATTCGAGGCGCGAGCAGTACTTC. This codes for CASHSRREQYF.